This TCR beta chain was sequenced during a study of graft-versus-host responses after intestinal transplantation. This CDR3 spans 12 amino acids. Per the germline V gene, CDR1 is SNHLY and CDR2 is FYNNEI. V was cut by 3 bases and J by 4 bases, with 7 bases left in between. Repertoires were generated with immunoSEQ multiplex PCR, while TCRdb's copy carries only in-frame clones and drops some. The sample has under 150,000 clones, over 85% seen once. In the case of this clone: What it recognizes is unknown.

The chain employs TRBV2 and TRBJ2-7; D is uncertain. Sequencing was performed on unstimulated CD4+ T cells sorted from spleen or lymph node cells, taken before intestinal transplant. The TCR originated in a human donor who received an intestinal transplant. CDR3 in amino acids: CASSDMGYEQYF. The CDR3 DNA reads as TGTGCCAGCAGTGATATGGGTTACGAGCAGTACTTC.